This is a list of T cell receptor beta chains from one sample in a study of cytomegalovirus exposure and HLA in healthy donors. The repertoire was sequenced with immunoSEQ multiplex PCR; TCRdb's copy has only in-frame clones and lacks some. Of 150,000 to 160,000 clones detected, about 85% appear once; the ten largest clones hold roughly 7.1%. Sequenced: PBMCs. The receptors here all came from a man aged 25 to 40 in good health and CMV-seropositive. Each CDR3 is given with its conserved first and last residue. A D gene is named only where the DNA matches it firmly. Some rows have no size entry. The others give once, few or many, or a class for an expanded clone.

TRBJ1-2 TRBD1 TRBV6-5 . TGTGCCAGCAGTAGCCCACGACAGGGGTCCTATGGCTACACCTTC CASSSPRQGSYGYTF
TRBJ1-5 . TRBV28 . TGTGCCAGCAGTTCCGTATATAGCAATCAGCCCCAGCATTTT CASSSVYSNQPQHF
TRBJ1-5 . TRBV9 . TGTGCCAGCAGCGTAGACGGGGAAAATCAGCCCCAGCATTTT CASSVDGENQPQHF
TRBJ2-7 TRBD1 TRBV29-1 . TGCAGCGCCGGGACAGCAACCGGTGGCGAGCAGTACTTC CSAGTATGGEQYF
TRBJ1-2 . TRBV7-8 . TGTGCCAGTGCGGTTGCTAACTATGGCTACACCTTC CASAVANYGYTF
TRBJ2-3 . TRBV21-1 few TGTGCCAGCTGTTTTACAGGAAGGCATACGCAGTATTTT CASCFTGRHTQYF
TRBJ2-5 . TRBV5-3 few TGTGCCAGAAGCTTGGCGGAGACCCAGTACTTC CARSLAETQYF
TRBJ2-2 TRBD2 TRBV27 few TGTGCCAGCAGGGGACTAGGGCCAACCGGGGAGCTGTTTTTT CASRGLGPTGELFF
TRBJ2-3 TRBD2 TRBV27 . TGTGCCAGCCTAGCGGGCCCCACAGATACGCAGTATTTT CASLAGPTDTQYF
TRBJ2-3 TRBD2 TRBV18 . TGTGCCAGCTCACGGTCCGGCGGGAGAAACACAGATACGCAGTATTTT CASSRSGGRNTDTQYF
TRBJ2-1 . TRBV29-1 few TGCAGCGTAAATAGGGGGGGTAATGAGCAGTTCTTC CSVNRGGNEQFF
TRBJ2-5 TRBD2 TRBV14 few TGTGCCAGCAGCCTCTATCGGGGAGGGGTGAGAGAGACCCAGTACTTC CASSLYRGGVRETQYF
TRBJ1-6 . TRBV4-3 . TGCGCCAGCAGCCAAGATATTTCGCACAGGGCGAATTCACCCCTCCACTTT CASSQDISHRANSPLHF
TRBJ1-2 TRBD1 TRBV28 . TGTGCTAACCGGGACAGGGGGATCATAGGCCCCTATGGCTACACCTTC CANRDRGIIGPYGYTF
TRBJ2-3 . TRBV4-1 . TGCGCCAGCAGCCTCTCCGGAGGGCCGGACACAGATACGCAGTATTTT CASSLSGGPDTDTQYF
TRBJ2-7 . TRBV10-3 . TGTGCCATCAGTGTGGGTCGGGTTGTGGACGAGCAGTACTTC CAISVGRVVDEQYF
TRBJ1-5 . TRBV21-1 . TGTGCCAGCAGCAAAGCGCAAAAATTGGGGGCCCCCATGATCAATCAGCCCCAGCATTTT CASSKAQKLGAPMINQPQHF
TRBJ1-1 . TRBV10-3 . TGTGCCATCAGTGAGACCCGGGACACCACTGAAGCTTTCTTT CAISETRDTTEAFF
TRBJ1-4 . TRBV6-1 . TGTGCCAGCAGTCTGACGGAGGGCTTTAATGAAAAACTGTTTTTT CASSLTEGFNEKLFF
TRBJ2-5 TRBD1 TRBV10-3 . TGTGCCATCAGCGATGGACAGGGGGAGACCCAGTACTTC CAISDGQGETQYF
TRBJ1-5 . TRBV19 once TGTGCCACCACCATTTCATCAGGGGAATATAGCAATCAGCCCCAGCATTTT CATTISSGEYSNQPQHF
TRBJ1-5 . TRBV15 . TGTGCCACCAGCAGACCCCCAGGGTCTCAGCCCCAGCATTTT CATSRPPGSQPQHF
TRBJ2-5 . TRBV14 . TGTGCCAGCAGCCAAGCCCCAGGGAGTGGAGGGGAGACCCAGTACTTC CASSQAPGSGGETQYF
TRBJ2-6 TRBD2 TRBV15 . TGTGCCACCAGCAGGCTAGCGGGGGGCTCTGGGGCCAACGTCCTGACTTTC CATSRLAGGSGANVLTF
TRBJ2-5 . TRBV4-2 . TGTGCCAGCAGCCAAGATCGGCAGCGACAAGAGACCCAGTACTTC CASSQDRQRQETQYF
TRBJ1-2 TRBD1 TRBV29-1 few TGCAGCGTGGCAGGGGGCGATGGCTACACCTTC CSVAGGDGYTF
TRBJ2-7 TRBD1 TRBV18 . TGTGCCAGCTCACCAAATCAAGGACAGGGGGTTTACGAGCAGTACTTC CASSPNQGQGVYEQYF
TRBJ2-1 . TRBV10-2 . TGCGCCACCCAGAACTACAATGAGCAGTTCTTC CATQNYNEQFF
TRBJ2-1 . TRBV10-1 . TGCGCCAGCAGTGAGAAGCGGGTGGGCTCCTACAATGAGCAGTTCTTC CASSEKRVGSYNEQFF
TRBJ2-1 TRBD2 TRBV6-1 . TGTGCCAGCAGTGAACTAGCGGGAGTTACGGTTTACAATGAGCAGTTCTTC CASSELAGVTVYNEQFF
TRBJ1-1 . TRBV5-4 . TGTGCCAGCACAGTGAACAGGGTAGGCACTGAAGCTTTCTTT CASTVNRVGTEAFF
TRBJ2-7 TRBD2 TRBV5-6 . TGTGCCAGCAGCCGGAGTCAGGGAGGGACCTACGAGCAGTACTTC CASSRSQGGTYEQYF
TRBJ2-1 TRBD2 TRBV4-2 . TGTGCCAGCAGCCAAGAAGCGTCTAGCGGGGTTAGGAATGAGCAGTTCTTC CASSQEASSGVRNEQFF
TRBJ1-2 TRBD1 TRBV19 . TGTGCCAGTACCGAAGGGGGCAGGAGTAACTATGGCTACACCTTC CASTEGGRSNYGYTF
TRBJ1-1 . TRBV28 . TGTGCCAGCAGCCGCGGGACGCTCGAGGGGAACACTGAAGCTTTCTTT CASSRGTLEGNTEAFF
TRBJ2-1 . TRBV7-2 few TGTGCCAGCAGCTCTGGGACTGGTCTGGGGGGTGAGCAGTTCTTC CASSSGTGLGGEQFF
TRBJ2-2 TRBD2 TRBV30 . TGTGCCTGGAGTGCCCCCGGGACTACCAACACCGGGGAGCTGTTTTTT CAWSAPGTTNTGELFF
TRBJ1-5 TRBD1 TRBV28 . TGTGCCAGCAGACAACAGGGGGTCGGGAATCAGCCCCAGCATTTT CASRQQGVGNQPQHF
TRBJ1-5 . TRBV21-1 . TGTGCCAGCAGCAGCCACAGGGGGCATCAGCCCCAGCATTTT CASSSHRGHQPQHF
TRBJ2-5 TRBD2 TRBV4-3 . TGCGCCAGCAGCCAAGGGACTAGCGGGGGCTCTTTGGAGACCCAGTACTTC CASSQGTSGGSLETQYF
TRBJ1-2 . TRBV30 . TGTGCCTGGGGCGGAGGCTTTAACTATGGCTACACCTTC CAWGGGFNYGYTF
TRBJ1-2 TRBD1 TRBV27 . TGTGCCAGCAGTTTACTACAGGCAGGGGGCTATGGCTACACCTTC CASSLLQAGGYGYTF
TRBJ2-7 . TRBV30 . TGTGCCTGGAGTGTAGGGAGGTACGAGCAGTACTTC CAWSVGRYEQYF
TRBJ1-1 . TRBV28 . TGTGCCAGCAGTGCGCAGGGGAACACTGAAGCTTTCTTT CASSAQGNTEAFF
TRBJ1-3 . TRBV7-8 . TGTGCCAGCAGCCCCGGGACACCTTCCTCTGGAAACACCATATATTTT CASSPGTPSSGNTIYF
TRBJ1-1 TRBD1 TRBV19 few TGTGCCAGTAGCCCCCAGGGGGGCTTGACTGAAGCTTTCTTT CASSPQGGLTEAFF
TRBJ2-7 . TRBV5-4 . TGTGCCAGCAGTCTAAGGACCCTAGGGGGGGGATACGAGCAGTACTTC CASSLRTLGGGYEQYF
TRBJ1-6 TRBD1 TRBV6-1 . TGTGCCAGCAGGTGGGGGACAGGGAATAATTCACCCCTCCACTTT CASRWGTGNNSPLHF
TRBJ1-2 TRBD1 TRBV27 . TGTGCCAGCAGTCCCCGACAGGGGGCTGGCTATGGCTACACCTTC CASSPRQGAGYGYTF
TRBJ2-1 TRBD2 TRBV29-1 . TGCAGCGTTGTGCGAACTAGCGGGAGGGCCGAGCAGTTCTTC CSVVRTSGRAEQFF
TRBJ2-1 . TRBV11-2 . TGTGCCAGCAGCCTTTTCTTAGCGGACCACAATGAGCAGTTCTTC CASSLFLADHNEQFF